Included here is one T cell receptor (beta chain) sequence, with context. Some clones are missing from TCRdb's copy, which holds only in-frame ones; the method was immunoSEQ multiplex PCR. The table has around 130,000 clones, around 77% seen once. The data derive from a study of blood T cell repertoires in COVID-19. Across the study: PBMCs, B-cell-depleted T cells, or T cells were the source of the cDNA or gDNA that made up the material.

Germline V gene lookup returns CDR1 SNHLY and CDR2 FYNNEI. The CDR3 runs 15 residues. The ends lost 7 bases at V and 3 bases at J; junction bases unmatched: 8. The rearrangement uses TRBV2 and TRBJ2-7; 11 nucleotides line up with TRBD2. The sample comprised peripheral blood. This sequence originates from a human donor in a cohort sampled during active COVID-19. This CDR3 is CASKVGTSGNYEQYF. The DNA for the CDR3 is TGTGCCAGCAAAGTTGGGACTAGCGGAAACTACGAGCAGTACTTC.